This paragraph reports one T cell receptor beta chain. Germline V gene sequence: CDR1 MRHNA, CDR2 SNTAGT. CDR3 length: 13 amino acids. Trimming removed 8 bases at V and 4 bases at J, with 14 bases between. The sample originates from a study of T cell responses to AZD1222 COVID-19 vaccine. Sequencing used immunoSEQ multiplex PCR; TCRdb keeps in-frame clones, though not all of them. The sample includes approximately 140,000 clones, about 91% of them seen just once. The J gene is TRBJ1-2, the V gene TRBV6-4; no firm D call. The clonotype comes from an adult who received the AZD1222 COVID-19 vaccine. The sample in question was peripheral blood, obtained 28 days after the second AZD1222 dose. The CDR3 nucleotides are TGTGCCAGCGCTGGGGAGGTTGGCTATGGCTACACCTTC. This sequence encodes CASAGEVGYGYTF.